This T cell receptor beta chain appears in the sequencing data of a study of tumor-infiltrating lymphocytes in primary liver carcinoma. Taking about 19-31 mg of unsorted bulk tissue, the authors co-extracted RNA and DNA. No patient had received treatment, and all had chronic HBV infection. Concerning this clonotype itself: A much larger clone differs from this one at a single base, so this may be a read error.

TCR beta cDNA was prepared out of roughly 500 ng total RNA by means of a constant-region primer. Each TCR beta library was derived from three nested multiplex PCR rounds that employed slightly modified ARM-PCR. TRBV1-TRBV30 forward primers paired with a C-beta reverse primer drove the first two PCR rounds, roughly 10 cycles each. TCRdb used MiXCR to reprocess the multiplex PCR reads, holding one entry per CDR3 protein. This sample yields some 94,000 distinct CDR3 sequences, of which around two thirds are seen a single time; about 9.2% belongs to the top ten. The CDR3 has 11 amino acids. Germline V gene sequence: CDR1 MDHEN, CDR2 SYDVKM.

This chain links TRBV28 with TRBJ1-2; 7 bases are a match to TRBD1. The source is a woman aged 60-75 years with primary liver carcinoma and hepatitis B virus infection. The sample taken for sequencing was liver tumor tissue from sampling region 5. Subset here: tumor region T5, tumor centre. The DNA for the CDR3 is TGTGCGGCGGGACAGAGCTATAGCTACACCTTC. Amino acid sequence: CAAGQSYSYTF.